Presented here are 4 T cell receptor beta chains from one specimen sequenced in a study of T cells in Graves' hyperthyroidism and ophthalmopathy (dated by TCRdb to about 2019). The library relied on multiplex PCR. This sample was sequenced with an Illumina HiSeq 2000. The TCR beta CDR3 regions were amplified from the RNA transcripts. The TCR CDR3 was subjected to a first round of RT-PCR using the HTBI primer set and the Qiagen OneStep RT-PCR kit. The public reads were quality trimmed at Q25 with fastp and then assembled into clones with MiXCR by TCRdb, keeping productive beta chains. Records with the same CDR3 protein are collapsed into one entry carrying the most frequent genes and DNA. The sample profile shows more than 600,000 distinct CDR3 sequences; over 15% of them were found once. Jointly, the top ten make up under 9.5% of the sample. The sequenced sample consisted of blood. These receptor sequences come from a man between 18 and 29 years old with Graves' hyperthyroidism.

This clonotype was seen ten or more times. The gene calls are TRBV28 and TRBJ2-3, with 10 bases identical to TRBD2. V gave up 8 bases and J gave up 6 bases; unmatched junction bases: 5. This CDR3 is built from 13 residues. The V gene's germline CDR1 is MDHEN and CDR2 SYDVKM. In DNA form, the CDR3 reads TGTGCCAGCGGGACTAGCGCCGTGGATACGCAGTATTTT. It specifies CASGTSAVDTQYF.

This chain uses TRBV6-2 or TRBV6-3 with TRBJ1-1, with 10 bases matching TRBD1. With 5 bases clipped from V and 5 bases from J, the junction kept 5 bases outside the gene matches. CDR1 MNHEY and CDR2 SVGEGT come from the germline V gene. This CDR3 contains 14 residues. The CDR3 region is CASSGGTGETEAFF. CDR3 DNA sequence: TGTGCCAGCAGTGGAGGGACAGGGGAGACTGAAGCTTTCTTT.

This clonotype was picked up a small number of times. This chain connects TRBV12-3 or TRBV12-4 to TRBJ2-7, with D uncertain. The germline V and J ends were trimmed by 3 bases and 5 bases, with 14 bases remaining between them. The CDR3 is 14 residues long. CDR3 nucleotide sequence: TGTGCCAGCAGTTTCCCGGGCGCACCGGACGAGCAGTACTTC. This codes for CASSFPGAPDEQYF.

There are a few counts of this clonotype. The genes are TRBV7-9 and TRBJ1-4, with D uncertain. Trimming left V 2 bases short and J 4 bases short, with 8 bases between. CDR3 size: 14 residues. The germline gives CDR1 SEHNR, CDR2 FQNEAQ (reference sequence). The CDR3 region is CASSLTQLNEKLFF. CDR3 DNA sequence: TGTGCCAGCAGCTTAACACAGCTTAATGAAAAACTGTTTTTT.